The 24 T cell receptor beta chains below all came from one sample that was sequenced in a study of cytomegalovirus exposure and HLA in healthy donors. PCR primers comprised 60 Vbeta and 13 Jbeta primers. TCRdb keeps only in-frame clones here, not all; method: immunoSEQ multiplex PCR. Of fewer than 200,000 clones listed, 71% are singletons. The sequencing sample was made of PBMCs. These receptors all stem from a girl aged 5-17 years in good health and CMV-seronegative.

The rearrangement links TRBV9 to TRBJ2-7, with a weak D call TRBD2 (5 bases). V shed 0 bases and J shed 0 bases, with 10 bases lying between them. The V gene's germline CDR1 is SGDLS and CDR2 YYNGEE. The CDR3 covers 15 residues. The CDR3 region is CASSVDGDSSYEQYF. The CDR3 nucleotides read TGTGCCAGCAGCGTAGACGGGGATAGCTCCTACGAGCAGTACTTC.

The CDR3 sequence is CASSEEEAGGHEQYF. DNA of the CDR3: TGTGCCAGCAGTGAAGAGGAGGCAGGAGGCCACGAGCAGTACTTC. The chain links TRBV2 to TRBJ2-7; possibly TRBD2 for D (5 bases). Trimming cost V 1 base and J 5 bases, with 15 bases left between them. The CDR3 consists of 15 residues. The germline V gene encodes CDR1 SNHLY and CDR2 FYNNEI.

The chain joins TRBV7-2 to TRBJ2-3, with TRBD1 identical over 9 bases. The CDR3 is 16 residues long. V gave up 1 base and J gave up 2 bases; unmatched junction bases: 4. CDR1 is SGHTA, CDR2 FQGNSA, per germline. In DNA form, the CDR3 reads TGTGCCAGCAGCTTAGGGACAGGGGCCTACACAGATACGCAGTATTTT. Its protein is CASSLGTGAYTDTQYF.

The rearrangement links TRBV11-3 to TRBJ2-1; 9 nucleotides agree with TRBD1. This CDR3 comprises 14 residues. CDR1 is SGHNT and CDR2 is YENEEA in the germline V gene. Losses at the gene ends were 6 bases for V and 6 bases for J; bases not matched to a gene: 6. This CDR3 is CASSGGQGPNEQFF. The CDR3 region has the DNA TGTGCCAGCAGTGGGGGACAGGGACCCAATGAGCAGTTCTTC.

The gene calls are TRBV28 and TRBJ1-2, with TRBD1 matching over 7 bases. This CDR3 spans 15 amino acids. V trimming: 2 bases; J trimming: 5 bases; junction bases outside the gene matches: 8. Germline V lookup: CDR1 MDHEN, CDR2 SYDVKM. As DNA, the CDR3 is TGTGCCAGCAGTTTAGGAGGGGGCGCCTATTATGGCTACACCTTC. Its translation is CASSLGGGAYYGYTF.

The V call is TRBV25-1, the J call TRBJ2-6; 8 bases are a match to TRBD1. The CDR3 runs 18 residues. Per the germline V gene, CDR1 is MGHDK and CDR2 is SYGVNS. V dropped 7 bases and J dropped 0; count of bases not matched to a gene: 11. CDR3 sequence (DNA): TGTGCCAGCACGCCAGGTTGGACAGGGTCCTCTGGGGCCAACGTCCTGACTTTC. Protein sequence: CASTPGWTGSSGANVLTF.

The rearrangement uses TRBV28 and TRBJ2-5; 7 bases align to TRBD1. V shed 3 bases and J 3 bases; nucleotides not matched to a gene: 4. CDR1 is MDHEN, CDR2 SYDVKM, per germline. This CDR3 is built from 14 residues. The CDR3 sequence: CASSLVGTEETQYF. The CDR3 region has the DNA TGTGCCAGCAGTTTGGTGGGGACAGAAGAGACCCAGTACTTC.

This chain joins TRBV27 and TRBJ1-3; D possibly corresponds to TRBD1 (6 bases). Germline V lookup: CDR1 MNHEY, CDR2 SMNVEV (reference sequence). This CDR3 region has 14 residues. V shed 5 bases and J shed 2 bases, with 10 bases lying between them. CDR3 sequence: CASSAGAAGNTIYF. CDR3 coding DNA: TGTGCCAGCAGTGCGGGGGCAGCTGGAAACACCATATATTTT.

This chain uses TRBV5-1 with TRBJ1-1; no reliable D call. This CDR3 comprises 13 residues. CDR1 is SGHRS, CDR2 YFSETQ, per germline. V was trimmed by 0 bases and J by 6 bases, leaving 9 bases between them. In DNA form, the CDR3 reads TGCGCCAGCAGCTTGGGGGCAAGCCCTGAAGCTTTCTTT. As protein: CASSLGASPEAFF.

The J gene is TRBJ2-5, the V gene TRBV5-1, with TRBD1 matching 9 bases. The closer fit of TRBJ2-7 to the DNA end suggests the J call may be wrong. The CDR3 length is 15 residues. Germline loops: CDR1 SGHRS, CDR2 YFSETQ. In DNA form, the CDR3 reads TGCGCCAGTAGTGGGGACAGGGTAAGATCCTACGAGCAGTACTTC. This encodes CASSGDRVRSYEQYF.

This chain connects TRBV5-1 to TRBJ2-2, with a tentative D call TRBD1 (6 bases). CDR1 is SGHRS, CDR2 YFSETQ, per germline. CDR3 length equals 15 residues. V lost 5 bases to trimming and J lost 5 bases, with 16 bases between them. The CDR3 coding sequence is TGCGCCAGCAGGGCGGACAGTACCTTGACCGGGGAGCTGTTTTTT. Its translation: CASRADSTLTGELFF. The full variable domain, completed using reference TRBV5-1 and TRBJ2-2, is KAGVTQTPRYLIKTRGQQVTLSCSPISGHRSVSWYQQTPGQGLQFLFEYFSETQRNKGNFPGRFSGRQFSNSRSEMNVSTLELGDSALYLCASRADSTLTGELFFGEGSRLTVL.

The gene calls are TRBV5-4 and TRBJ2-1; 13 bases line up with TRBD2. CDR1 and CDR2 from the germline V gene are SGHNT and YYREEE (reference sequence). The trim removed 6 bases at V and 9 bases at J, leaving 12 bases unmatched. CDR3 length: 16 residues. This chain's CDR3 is CASTLTSGGIVAEQFF. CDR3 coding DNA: TGTGCCAGCACCCTGACTAGCGGGGGGATTGTGGCTGAGCAGTTCTTC. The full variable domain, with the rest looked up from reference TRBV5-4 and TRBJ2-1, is ETGVTQSPTHLIKTRGQQVTLRCSSQSGHNTVSWYQQALGQGPQFIFQYYREEENGRGNFPPRFSGLQFPNYSSELNVNALELDDSALYLCASTLTSGGIVAEQFFGPGTRLTVL.

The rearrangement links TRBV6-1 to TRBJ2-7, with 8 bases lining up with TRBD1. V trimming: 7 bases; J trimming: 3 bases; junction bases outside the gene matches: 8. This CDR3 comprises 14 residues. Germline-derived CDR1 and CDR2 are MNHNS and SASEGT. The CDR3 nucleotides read TGTGCCAGCATTAGGGACAGGCACCTCTACGAGCAGTACTTC. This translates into CASIRDRHLYEQYF.

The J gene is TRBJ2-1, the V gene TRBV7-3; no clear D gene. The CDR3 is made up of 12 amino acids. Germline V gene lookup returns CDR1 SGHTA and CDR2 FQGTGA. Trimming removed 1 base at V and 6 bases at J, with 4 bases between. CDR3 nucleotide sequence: TGTGCCAGCAGCTTAAACAGCAATGAGCAGTTCTTC. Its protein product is CASSLNSNEQFF.

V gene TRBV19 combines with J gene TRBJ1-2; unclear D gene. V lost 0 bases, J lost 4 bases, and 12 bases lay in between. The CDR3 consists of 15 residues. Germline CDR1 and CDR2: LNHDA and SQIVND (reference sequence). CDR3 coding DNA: TGTGCCAGTAGTATAGAAACCGTTGGGAGCTATGGCTACACCTTC. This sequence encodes CASSIETVGSYGYTF. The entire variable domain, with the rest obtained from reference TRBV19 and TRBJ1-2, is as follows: DGGITQSPKYLFRKEGQNVTLSCEQNLNHDAMYWYRQDPGQGLRLIYYSQIVNDFQKGDIAEGYSVSREKKESFPLTVTSAQKNPTAFYLCASSIETVGSYGYTFGSGTRLTVV.

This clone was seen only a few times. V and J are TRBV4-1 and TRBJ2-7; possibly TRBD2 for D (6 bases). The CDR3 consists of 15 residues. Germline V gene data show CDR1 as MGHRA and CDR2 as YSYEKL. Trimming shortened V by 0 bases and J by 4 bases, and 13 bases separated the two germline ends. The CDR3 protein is CASSQEGGGVYEQYF. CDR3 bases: TGCGCCAGCAGCCAAGAGGGAGGAGGGGTATACGAGCAGTACTTC.

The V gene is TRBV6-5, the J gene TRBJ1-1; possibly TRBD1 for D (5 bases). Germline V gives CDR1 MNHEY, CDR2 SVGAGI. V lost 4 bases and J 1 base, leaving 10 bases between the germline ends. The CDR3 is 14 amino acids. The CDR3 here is CASSFDRRNTEAFF. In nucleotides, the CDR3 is TGTGCCAGCAGTTTCGACAGACGGAACACTGAAGCTTTCTTT.

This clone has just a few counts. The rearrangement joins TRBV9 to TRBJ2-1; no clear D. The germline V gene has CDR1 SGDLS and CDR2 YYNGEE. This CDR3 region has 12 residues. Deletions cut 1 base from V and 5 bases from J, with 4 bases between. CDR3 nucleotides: TGTGCCAGCAGCGTAACAGACAATGAGCAGTTCTTC. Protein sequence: CASSVTDNEQFF.

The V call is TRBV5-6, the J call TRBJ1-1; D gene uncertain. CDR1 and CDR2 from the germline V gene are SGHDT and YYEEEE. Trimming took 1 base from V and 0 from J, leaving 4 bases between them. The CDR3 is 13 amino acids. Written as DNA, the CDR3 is TGTGCCAGCAGCTTGAAGCTGAACACTGAAGCTTTCTTT. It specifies CASSLKLNTEAFF.

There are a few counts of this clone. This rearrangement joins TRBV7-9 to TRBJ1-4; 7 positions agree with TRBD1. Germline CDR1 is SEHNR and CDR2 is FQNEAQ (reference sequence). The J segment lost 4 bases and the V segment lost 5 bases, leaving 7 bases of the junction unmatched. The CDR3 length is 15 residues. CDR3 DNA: TGTGCCAGCAGCGACCCGGGACAGCTTAATGAAAAACTGTTTTTT. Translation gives CASSDPGQLNEKLFF.

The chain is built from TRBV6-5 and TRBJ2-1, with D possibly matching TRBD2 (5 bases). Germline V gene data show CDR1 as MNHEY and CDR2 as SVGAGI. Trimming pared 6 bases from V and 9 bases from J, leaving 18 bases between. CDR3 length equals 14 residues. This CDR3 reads CASSTSRGNIEQFF. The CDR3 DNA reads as TGTGCCAGCAGCACGTCTCGGGGAAATATTGAGCAGTTCTTC.

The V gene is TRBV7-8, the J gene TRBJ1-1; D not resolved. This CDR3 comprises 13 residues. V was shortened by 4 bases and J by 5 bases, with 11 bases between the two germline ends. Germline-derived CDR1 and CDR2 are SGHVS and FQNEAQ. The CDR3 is CASSSLLSTEAFF. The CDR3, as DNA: TGTGCCAGCAGCTCCCTCCTCAGTACTGAAGCTTTCTTT.

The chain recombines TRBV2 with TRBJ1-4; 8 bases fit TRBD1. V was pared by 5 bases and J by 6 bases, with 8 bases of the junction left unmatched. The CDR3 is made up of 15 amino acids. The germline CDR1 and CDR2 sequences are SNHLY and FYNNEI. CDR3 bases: TGTGCCAGCAGTCCAACAGGGGGTCAGGATGAAAAACTGTTTTTT. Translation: CASSPTGGQDEKLFF.

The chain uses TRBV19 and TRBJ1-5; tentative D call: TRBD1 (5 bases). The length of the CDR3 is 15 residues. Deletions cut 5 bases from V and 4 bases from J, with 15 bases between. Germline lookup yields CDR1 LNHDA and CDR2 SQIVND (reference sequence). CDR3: CASSWPQANNQPQHF. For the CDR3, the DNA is TGTGCCAGTAGTTGGCCACAGGCGAATAATCAGCCCCAGCATTTT.